The rows below give T cell receptor beta chains drawn from one sample of a study of T cells in localized non-small cell lung cancer. Profiled with immunoSEQ multiplex PCR; TCRdb holds only in-frame clones, not every one. In the table there are more than 30,000 clones, 70% to 90% of which are singletons. Material: peripheral blood mononuclear cells, obtained before any cancer treatment. The receptors were sampled from a woman aged 35-75 years with stage III lung adenocarcinoma. CDR3s include the opening cysteine and the closing phenylalanine or tryptophan. Fields, in order: clone size, J gene, V gene, CDR3 protein. Clone size, where shown, is once, few, many, or a class for clones that have expanded.

size: NA; J: TRBJ2-6; V: TRBV6-5; CDR3: CASSHTGGGANVLTF
size: NA; J: TRBJ2-7; V: TRBV4-1; CDR3: CASSQGQGQWYEQYF
size: NA; J: TRBJ1-5; V: TRBV19; CDR3: CASSVPYRDRRSYSNQPQHF
size: NA; J: TRBJ1-2; V: TRBV7-2; CDR3: CASSDRDGYTF
size: NA; J: TRBJ1-2; V: TRBV11-2; CDR3: CASSPLTGDYGYTF
size: medium-sized; J: TRBJ1-1; V: TRBV28; CDR3: CASSFPPRGTEAFF
size: NA; J: TRBJ1-2; V: TRBV9; CDR3: CASSPNRGGSYGYTF
size: NA; J: TRBJ1-4; V: TRBV15; CDR3: CATSRIINRDGPVGGLFF
size: NA; J: TRBJ2-6; V: TRBV7-6; CDR3: CASSYRSGANVLTF
size: NA; J: TRBJ2-1; V: TRBV20-1; CDR3: CSALYNEQFF
size: NA; J: TRBJ2-5; V: TRBV5-1; CDR3: CASSLEEYQETQYF
size: NA; J: TRBJ2-3; V: TRBV5-5; CDR3: CASSWGLQGPVMGTDTQYF
size: NA; J: TRBJ1-4; V: TRBV7-2; CDR3: CASSLAITSGEKLFF
size: once; J: TRBJ1-1; V: TRBV28; CDR3: CASTREGTEAFF
size: NA; J: TRBJ1-3; V: TRBV4-3; CDR3: CASSAQGEPSSGNTIYF
size: NA; J: TRBJ2-1; V: TRBV7-9; CDR3: CASSTGLAGLGQFF
size: NA; J: TRBJ1-5; V: TRBV19; CDR3: CASSMMVNSNQPQHF
size: NA; J: TRBJ1-2; V: TRBV5-1; CDR3: CASSSDGITNYGYTF
size: NA; J: TRBJ2-5; V: TRBV4-2; CDR3: CASSQGSSGGALRETQYF
size: NA; J: TRBJ2-3; V: TRBV5-1; CDR3: CASSADSGADTQYF
size: NA; J: TRBJ1-5; V: TRBV5-5; CDR3: CASSLDFTGPNQPQHF
size: NA; J: TRBJ1-1; V: TRBV5-8; CDR3: CASSLAGIITEAFF
size: NA; J: TRBJ2-2; V: TRBV29-1; CDR3: CSVGGETNTGELFF
size: NA; J: TRBJ1-1; V: TRBV2; CDR3: CASSELGQNTEAFF
size: NA; J: TRBJ2-7; V: TRBV10-1; CDR3: CGGMDEQYF
size: NA; J: TRBJ1-1; V: TRBV6-5; CDR3: CATFRGFEAFF
size: NA; J: TRBJ1-1; V: TRBV18; CDR3: CASSPSAGEEAFF
size: NA; J: TRBJ2-1; V: TRBV9; CDR3: CASSVGVGTSGYNEQFF
size: NA; J: TRBJ2-7; V: TRBV7-3; CDR3: CASSFRTSEPYEQYF
size: NA; J: TRBJ2-3; V: TRBV13; CDR3: CASSPRVDTQYF
size: few; J: TRBJ2-1; V: TRBV7-3; CDR3: CASSPGLTHNEQFF
size: NA; J: TRBJ2-7; V: TRBV6-5; CDR3: CASSYGEGWASEQYF
size: once; J: TRBJ2-2; V: TRBV5-5; CDR3: CASSLISDSLGELFF
size: NA; J: TRBJ1-2; V: TRBV7-2; CDR3: CASSLGLLVGYTF
size: NA; J: TRBJ2-5; V: TRBV10-3; CDR3: CAISESGSEETQYF
size: NA; J: TRBJ2-2; V: TRBV2; CDR3: CASSGGSSTGELFF
size: NA; J: TRBJ2-5; V: TRBV7-9; CDR3: CASSSLPPGYQETQYF
size: NA; J: TRBJ1-4; V: TRBV28; CDR3: CASSFQQGAYEKLFF